This T cell receptor beta chain derives from a study of blood T cells in healthy people across ages (dated by TCRdb to 2013 to 2016). About the investigation overall: In model experiments, template switching captured roughly one uniquely barcoded TCR beta cDNA molecule for every two T cells. Using deep sequencing normalized with unique cDNA molecular identifiers, the study measured how TCR beta repertoire diversity changes with age. Four age groups were formed from the donors: young (average 16 years), middle-aged (less than 40), aged (62) and long-lived (about 80). Donors of different ages were randomly distributed across sequencing lanes to avoid experimental bias. The study analyzed two additional independent replicas of 1 million unique cDNA reads from the same blood draw for two donors, one aged 18 to 29 and one aged 80 or older.

The CDR3 holds 14 amino acids from the cysteine to the phenylalanine. Of all the DNA, just the CDR3 is kept, 42 bases in frame from base 1. CDR1 and CDR2 are drawn from the germline V gene: SGHRS, YFSETQ. V is cut by 3 bases and J by 0 bases, and the space between the germline ends is 10 bases. As to this clonotype: It has no known antigen specificity. No base quality information exists; no much larger clone differs at one position.

The donors were roughly 40 Caucasian individuals from Russia, aged about 6 to 100 years, who were systemically healthy. Around 10 milliliters of peripheral blood were collected from each donor into EDTA-treated Vacutainer tubes. Ficoll-Paque density-gradient centrifugation was used to isolate PBMCs, with at least 6.5 million per sample. Trizol reagent was used to extract total RNA from the PBMCs, yielding at least 5 micrograms per sample. Naive CD45RAhigh/CD27high T cell percentages were measured by flow cytometry on a PBMC aliquot from every donor. Library creation used 5' RACE. Sequencing took place on an Illumina HiSeq 2500. A second PCR of about 7 to 12 cycles was run with a J-beta primer mix and a sample-barcoded 5' primer. Each TCR beta cDNA molecule received a unique molecular identifier from a template-switch 5' adaptor carrying 12 random nucleotides. Each sample yielded at least 3 million CDR3-containing paired-end reads. All of the RNA was converted into first-strand cDNA using the Mint cDNA synthesis kit, with a TRBC-specific oligonucleotide serving as the primer. After uracil-DNA glycosylase treatment, a first 18-cycle PCR used universal primers M1SS and BC2_uni_R on all cDNA. The authors' pipeline ran thus. Normalization of each sample was performed by random selection of 1 million high-quality reads, each carrying a distinct molecular identifier. Instead of being binned into consensus sequences, reads that shared molecular identifiers were thrown out. MiTCR, run with a Q25 quality threshold and the strictest error-elimination algorithm, handled CDR3 identification, clonotype clustering and error correction. Lower-bound total TCR beta diversity was estimated with a nonparametric unseen species model using Euler transformation. TCRdb passed the public sequencing reads through fastp at Q25 and MiXCR, retaining productive beta sequences. Duplicate CDR3 protein sequences are folded into a single record with the most common DNA and genes. These V and J calls rely on TCRdb rather than the paper's analysis. The sample yields roughly 720,000 distinct CDR3 sequences; about 53% were counted once. The ten biggest clones cover 40% to 50% of the sample.

What the authors observed across the whole study: As age increased, observed TCR beta diversity per million T cells dropped in a roughly linear way, and a significant reduction was already evident by age about 40. Estimates of total diversity from one million sequenced T cells were regarded as lower bounds and underestimates. The percentage of naive T cells measured by flow cytometry correlated strongly with observed TCR beta diversity. Because donor CMV infection status was unknown, age-related changes in expanded clonotypes were potentially confounded. Since profiling was done on bulk unsorted PBMCs, naive and antigen-experienced compartments could not be conclusively compared. Compared with the aged group, the long-lived group had more naive CD4+ T cells, fewer expanded clones and increased TCR diversity, a pattern suggesting age selection.

The chain is encoded by TRBV5-1 joined to TRBJ2-7; a confident D gene designation cannot be given. This clonotype was sampled from a man aged 80 or over in good health. The sample was blood. CDR3 reads: CASSSIPSSYEQYF. The DNA reads as follows: TGCGCCAGCAGCTCGATTCCTTCCTCCTACGAGCAGTACTTC.